The T cell receptor beta chain under discussion was sequenced for a study of T cells after posttransplantation cyclophosphamide. Method: immunoSEQ multiplex PCR; TCRdb's copy keeps in-frame clones and lacks some. Of tens of thousands of clones listed, about 93% are singletons. There are 13 residues in the CDR3. Germline V gene data show CDR1 as SGHVS and CDR2 as FQNEAQ. V lost 1 base to trimming and J lost 6 bases, with 9 bases between them. The specimen was PBMCs. This TCR derives from a woman in her twenties or thirties in good health and a related stem cell transplant donor. The chain employs TRBV7-8 and TRBJ1-2; tentative D call: TRBD1 (5 bases). CDR3 protein: CASSLGGLDGYTF. In nucleotides, the CDR3 is TGTGCCAGCAGCTTAGGGGGCTTGGATGGCTACACCTTC. Based on the CDR3 plus reference TRBV7-8 and TRBJ1-2, the full variable domain is GAGVSQSPRYKVAKRGQDVALRCDPISGHVSLFWYQQALGQGPEFLTYFQNEAQLDKSGLPSDRFFAERPEGSVSTLKIQRTQQEDSAVYLCASSLGGLDGYTFGSGTRLTVV.